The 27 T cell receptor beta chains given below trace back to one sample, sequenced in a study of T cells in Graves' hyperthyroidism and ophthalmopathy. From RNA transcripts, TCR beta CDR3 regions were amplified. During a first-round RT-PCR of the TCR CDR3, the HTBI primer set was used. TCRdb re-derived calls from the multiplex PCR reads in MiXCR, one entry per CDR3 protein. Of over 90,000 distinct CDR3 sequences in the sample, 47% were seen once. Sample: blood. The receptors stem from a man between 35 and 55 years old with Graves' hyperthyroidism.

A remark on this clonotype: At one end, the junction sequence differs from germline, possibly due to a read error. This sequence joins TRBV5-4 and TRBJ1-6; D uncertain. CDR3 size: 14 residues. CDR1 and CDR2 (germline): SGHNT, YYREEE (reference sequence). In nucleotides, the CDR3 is TGTGCCAGCAGCTTGGTTGAGGATAATTCATCCCTCCACTTT. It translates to CASSLVEDNSSLHF.

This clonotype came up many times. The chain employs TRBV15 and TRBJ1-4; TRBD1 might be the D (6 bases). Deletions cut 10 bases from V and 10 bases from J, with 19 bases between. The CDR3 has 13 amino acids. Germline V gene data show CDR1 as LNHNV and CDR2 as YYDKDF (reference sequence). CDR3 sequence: CAIQGRGRGKLFF. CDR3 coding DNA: TGTGCCATTCAGGGCAGGGGCCGGGGAAAACTGTTTTTT. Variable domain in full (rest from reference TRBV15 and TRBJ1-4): DAMVIQNPRYQVTQFGKPVTLSCSQTLNHNVMYWYQQKSSQAPKLLFHYYDKDFNNEADTPDNFQSRRPNTSFCFLDIRSPGLGDTAMYLCAIQGRGRGKLFFGSGTQLSVL.

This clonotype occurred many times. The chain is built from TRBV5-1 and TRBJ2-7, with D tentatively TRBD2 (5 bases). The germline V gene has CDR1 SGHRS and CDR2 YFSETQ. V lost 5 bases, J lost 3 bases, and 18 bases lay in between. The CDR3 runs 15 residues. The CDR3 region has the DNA TGCGCCAGCAGTACGTACGCCGGGAAACACTACGAGCAGTACTTC. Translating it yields CASSTYAGKHYEQYF.

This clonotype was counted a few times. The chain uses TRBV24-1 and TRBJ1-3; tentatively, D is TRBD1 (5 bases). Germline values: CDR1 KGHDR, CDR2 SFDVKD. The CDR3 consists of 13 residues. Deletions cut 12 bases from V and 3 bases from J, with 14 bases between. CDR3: CAWQGRFGNTIYF. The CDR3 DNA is TGTGCCTGGCAGGGTCGGTTTGGAAACACCATATATTTT.

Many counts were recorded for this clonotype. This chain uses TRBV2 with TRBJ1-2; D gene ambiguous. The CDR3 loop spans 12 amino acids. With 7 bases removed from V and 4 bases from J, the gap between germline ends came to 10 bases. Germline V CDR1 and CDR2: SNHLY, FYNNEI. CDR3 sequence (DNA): TGTGCCAGCATTGGGATAGTCTATGGCTACACCTTC. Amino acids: CASIGIVYGYTF. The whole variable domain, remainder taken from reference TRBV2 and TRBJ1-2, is EPEVTQTPSHQVTQMGQEVILRCVPISNHLYFYWYRQILGQKVEFLVSFYNNEISEKSEIFDDQFSVERPDGSNFTLKIRSTKLEDSAMYFCASIGIVYGYTFGSGTRLTVV.

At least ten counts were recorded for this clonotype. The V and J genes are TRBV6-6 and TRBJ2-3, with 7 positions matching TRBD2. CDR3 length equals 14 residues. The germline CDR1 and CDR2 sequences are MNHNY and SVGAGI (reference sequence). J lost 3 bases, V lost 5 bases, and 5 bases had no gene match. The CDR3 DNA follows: TGTGCCAGCAGTCAGAGCGGGGCGACAGATACGCAGTATTTT. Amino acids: CASSQSGATDTQYF.

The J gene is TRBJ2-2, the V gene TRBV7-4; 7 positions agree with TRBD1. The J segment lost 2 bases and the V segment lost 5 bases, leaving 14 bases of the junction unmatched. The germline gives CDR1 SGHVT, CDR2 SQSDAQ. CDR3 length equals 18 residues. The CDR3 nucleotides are TGTGCCAGCAGCACCCTTAGCACAGACAGGGTAAACACCGGGGAGCTGTTTTTT. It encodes CASSTLSTDRVNTGELFF.

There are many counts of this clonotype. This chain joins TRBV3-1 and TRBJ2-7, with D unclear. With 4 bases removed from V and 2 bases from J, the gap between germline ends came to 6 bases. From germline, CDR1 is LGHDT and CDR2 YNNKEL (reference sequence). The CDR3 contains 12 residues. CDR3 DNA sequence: TGTGCCAGCAGCCGGGCGGCCTACGAGCAGTACTTC. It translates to CASSRAAYEQYF.

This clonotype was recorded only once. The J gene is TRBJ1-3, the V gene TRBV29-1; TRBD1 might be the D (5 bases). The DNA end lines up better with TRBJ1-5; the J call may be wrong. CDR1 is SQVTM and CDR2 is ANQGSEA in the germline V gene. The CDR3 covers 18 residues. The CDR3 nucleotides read TGCAGCGTTAACGGACTAGCGGGGCCTACGTATAGCAATCAGCCCCAGCATTTT. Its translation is CSVNGLAGPTYSNQPQHF.

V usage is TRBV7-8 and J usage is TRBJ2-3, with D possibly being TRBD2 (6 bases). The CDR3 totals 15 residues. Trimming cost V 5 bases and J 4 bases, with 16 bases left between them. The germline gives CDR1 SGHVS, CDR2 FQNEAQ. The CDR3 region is CASSQTYGEADTQYF. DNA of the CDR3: TGTGCCAGCAGCCAGACTTACGGGGAGGCAGATACGCAGTATTTT.

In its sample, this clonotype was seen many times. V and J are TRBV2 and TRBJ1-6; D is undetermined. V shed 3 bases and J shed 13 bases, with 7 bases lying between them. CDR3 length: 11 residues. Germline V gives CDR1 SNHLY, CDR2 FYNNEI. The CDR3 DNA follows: TGTGCCAGCAGTGACTCACCTCCCCTCCACTTT. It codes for CASSDSPPLHF.

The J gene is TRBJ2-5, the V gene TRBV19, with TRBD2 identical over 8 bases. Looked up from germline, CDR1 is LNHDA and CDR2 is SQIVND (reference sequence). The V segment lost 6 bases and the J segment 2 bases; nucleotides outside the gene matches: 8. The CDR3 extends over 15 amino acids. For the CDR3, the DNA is TGTGCCAGTAGACCAGCGGGAGTTGGTCAAGAGACCCAGTACTTC. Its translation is CASRPAGVGQETQYF.

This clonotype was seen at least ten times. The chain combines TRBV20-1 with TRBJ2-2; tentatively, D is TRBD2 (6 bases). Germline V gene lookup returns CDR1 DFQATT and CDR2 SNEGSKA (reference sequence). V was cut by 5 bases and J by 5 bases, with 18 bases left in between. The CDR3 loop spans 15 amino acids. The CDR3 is CSAPPRGMGTGELFF. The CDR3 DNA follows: TGCAGTGCTCCCCCCCGCGGGATGGGAACCGGGGAGCTGTTTTTT.

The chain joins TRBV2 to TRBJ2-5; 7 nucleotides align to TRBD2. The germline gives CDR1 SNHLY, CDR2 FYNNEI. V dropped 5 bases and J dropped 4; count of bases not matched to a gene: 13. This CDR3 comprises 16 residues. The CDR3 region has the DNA TGTGCCAGCAGTTACACGGGGGGAAATGGGTTAGAGACCCAGTACTTC. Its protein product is CASSYTGGNGLETQYF.

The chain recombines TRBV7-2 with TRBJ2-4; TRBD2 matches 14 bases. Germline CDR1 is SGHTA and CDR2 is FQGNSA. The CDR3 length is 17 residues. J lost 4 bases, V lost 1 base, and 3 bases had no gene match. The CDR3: CASSLGGLAGGKNIQYF. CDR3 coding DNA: TGTGCCAGCAGCTTAGGAGGACTAGCGGGAGGTAAAAACATTCAGTACTTC.

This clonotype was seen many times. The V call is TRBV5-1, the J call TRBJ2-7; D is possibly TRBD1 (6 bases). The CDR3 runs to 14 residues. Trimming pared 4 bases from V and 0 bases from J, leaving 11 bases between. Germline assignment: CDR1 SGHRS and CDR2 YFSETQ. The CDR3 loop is CASSRGSLSYEQYF. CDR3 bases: TGCGCCAGCAGCAGGGGGTCCCTCTCCTACGAGCAGTACTTC. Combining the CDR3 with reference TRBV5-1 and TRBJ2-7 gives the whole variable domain KAGVTQTPRYLIKTRGQQVTLSCSPISGHRSVSWYQQTPGQGLQFLFEYFSETQRNKGNFPGRFSGRQFSNSRSEMNVSTLELGDSALYLCASSRGSLSYEQYFGPGTRLTVT.

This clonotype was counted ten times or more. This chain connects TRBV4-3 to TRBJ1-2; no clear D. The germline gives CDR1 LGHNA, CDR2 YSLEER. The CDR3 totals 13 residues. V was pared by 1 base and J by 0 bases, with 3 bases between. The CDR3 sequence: CASSQGTNYGYTF. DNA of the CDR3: TGCGCCAGCAGCCAAGGAACTAACTATGGCTACACCTTC.

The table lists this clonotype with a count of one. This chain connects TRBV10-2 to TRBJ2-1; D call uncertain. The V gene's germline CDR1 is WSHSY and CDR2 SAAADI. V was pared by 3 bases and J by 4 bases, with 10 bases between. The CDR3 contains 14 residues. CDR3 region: CASSDPPRYNEQFF. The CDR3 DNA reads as TGCGCCAGCAGTGATCCGCCACGATACAATGAGCAGTTCTTC.

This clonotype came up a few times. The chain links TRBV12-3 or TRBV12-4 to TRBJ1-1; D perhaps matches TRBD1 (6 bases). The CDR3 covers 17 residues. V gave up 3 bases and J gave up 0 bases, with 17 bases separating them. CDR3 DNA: TGTGCCAGCAGTTTGAACCCGGGACACACCATGAACACTGAAGCTTTCTTT. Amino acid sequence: CASSLNPGHTMNTEAFF.

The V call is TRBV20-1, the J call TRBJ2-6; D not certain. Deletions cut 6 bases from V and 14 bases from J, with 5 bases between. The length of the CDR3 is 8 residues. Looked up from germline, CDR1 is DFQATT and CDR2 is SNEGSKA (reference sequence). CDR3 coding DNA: TGCAGTGCCCACTTCCTGACTTTC. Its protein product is CSAHFLTF.

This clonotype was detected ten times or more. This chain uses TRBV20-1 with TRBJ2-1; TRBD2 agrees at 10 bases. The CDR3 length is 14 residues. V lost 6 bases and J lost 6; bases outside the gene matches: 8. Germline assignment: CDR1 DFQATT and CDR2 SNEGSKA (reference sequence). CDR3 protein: CSAPDASGSNEQFF. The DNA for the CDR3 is TGCAGTGCCCCCGATGCTAGCGGGAGCAATGAGCAGTTCTTC.

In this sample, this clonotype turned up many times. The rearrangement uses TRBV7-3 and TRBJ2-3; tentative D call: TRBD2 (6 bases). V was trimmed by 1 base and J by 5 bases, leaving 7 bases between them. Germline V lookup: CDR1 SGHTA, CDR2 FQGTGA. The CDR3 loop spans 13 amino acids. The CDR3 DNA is TGTGCCAGCAGCTTAAAGGGAGGAGATACGCAGTATTTT. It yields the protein CASSLKGGDTQYF.

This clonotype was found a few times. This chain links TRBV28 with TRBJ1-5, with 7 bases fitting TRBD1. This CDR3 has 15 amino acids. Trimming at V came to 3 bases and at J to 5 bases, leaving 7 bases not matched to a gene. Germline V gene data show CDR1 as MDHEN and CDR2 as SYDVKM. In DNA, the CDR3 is TGTGCCAGCAGTTTGGAGGGGGCGCCTGATCAGCCCCAGCATTTT. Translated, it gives CASSLEGAPDQPQHF.

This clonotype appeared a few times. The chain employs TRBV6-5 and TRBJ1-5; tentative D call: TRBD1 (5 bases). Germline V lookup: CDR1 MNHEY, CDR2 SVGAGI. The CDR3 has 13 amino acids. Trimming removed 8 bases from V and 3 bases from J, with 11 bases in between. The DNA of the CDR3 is TGTGCCAGCTCCCCGGGGCTCAATCAGCCCCAGCATTTT. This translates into CASSPGLNQPQHF.

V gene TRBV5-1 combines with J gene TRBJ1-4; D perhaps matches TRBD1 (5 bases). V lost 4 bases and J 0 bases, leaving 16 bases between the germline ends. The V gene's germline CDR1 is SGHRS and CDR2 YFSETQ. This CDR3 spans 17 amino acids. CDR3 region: CASSPPSGVSTNEKLFF. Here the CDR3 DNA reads TGCGCCAGCAGCCCCCCCTCGGGGGTCTCAACTAATGAAAAACTGTTTTTT.

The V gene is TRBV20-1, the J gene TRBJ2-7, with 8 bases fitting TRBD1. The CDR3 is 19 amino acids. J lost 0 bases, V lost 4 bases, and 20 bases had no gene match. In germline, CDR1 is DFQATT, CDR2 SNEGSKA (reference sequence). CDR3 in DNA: TGCAGTGCTAATCGCGCGCAGGGGGCCAGCGGGTGGAGCTCCTACGAGCAGTACTTC. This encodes CSANRAQGASGWSSYEQYF.

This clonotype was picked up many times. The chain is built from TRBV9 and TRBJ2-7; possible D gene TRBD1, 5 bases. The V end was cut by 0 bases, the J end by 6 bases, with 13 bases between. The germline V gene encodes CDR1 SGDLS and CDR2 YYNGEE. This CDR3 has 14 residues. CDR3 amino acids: CASSVAGAEVEQYF. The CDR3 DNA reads TGTGCCAGCAGCGTAGCTGGGGCGGAAGTCGAGCAGTACTTC.